Listed here are 15 T cell receptor beta chains from one sample, sequenced in a study of CD8 T cells in Susac syndrome. After extraction with the RNeasy kit, about 0.5 to 1 ug of the RNA was reverse transcribed using random hexamers. TCRdb reprocessed the immunoSEQ multiplex PCR reads via MiXCR and lists one record per CDR3 protein. In the table there are 150,000 to 200,000 distinct CDR3 sequences, around 93% of which are singletons. Sequences were obtained from CD4+ T cells from PBMCs. These receptors were taken from a human donor with multiple sclerosis.

V is TRBV6-5 and J is TRBJ1-6, with 7 bases that match TRBD1. Germline V gene lookup returns CDR1 MNHEY and CDR2 SVGAGI. The CDR3 runs 15 residues. J gave up 6 bases and V 2 bases, and 4 bases lay outside the gene matches. CDR3 nucleotide sequence: TGTGCCAGCAGTTACGGGGGACAGTTTAATTCACCCCTCCACTTT. It yields the protein CASSYGGQFNSPLHF.

The chain has TRBV9 and TRBJ2-2, with TRBD1 matching 9 bases. The length of the CDR3 is 17 residues. Germline CDR1 reads SGDLS; CDR2 reads YYNGEE. V lost 4 bases to trimming and J lost 5 bases; unmatched junction nucleotides: 12. In DNA, the CDR3 is TGTGCCAGCAGCCCTTCACCGGGACAGGGACTAACCGGGGAGCTGTTTTTT. This encodes CASSPSPGQGLTGELFF.

J is TRBJ2-4 and V is TRBV29-1; D unresolved. Trimming shortened V by 4 bases and J by 0 bases, and 7 bases separated the two germline ends. This CDR3 has 13 residues. Germline lookup yields CDR1 SQVTM and CDR2 ANQGSEA. CDR3 DNA sequence: TGCAGCGTTGCGCAGGAAGCCAAAAACATTCAGTACTTC. It specifies CSVAQEAKNIQYF.

The V gene is TRBV6-5, the J gene TRBJ1-2; 7 bases are a match to TRBD1. Germline values: CDR1 MNHEY, CDR2 SVGAGI. V dropped 6 bases and J dropped 7; count of bases not matched to a gene: 2. The CDR3 runs to 11 residues. The CDR3 region is CASRQGFGYTF. Here the CDR3 DNA reads TGTGCCAGCAGACAGGGGTTTGGCTACACCTTC.

The chain is built from TRBV9 and TRBJ2-1; 7 nucleotides align to TRBD2. The CDR3 has 15 residues. V dropped 6 bases and J dropped 4; count of bases not matched to a gene: 10. Germline V gives CDR1 SGDLS, CDR2 YYNGEE. The CDR3 DNA reads TGTGCCAGCACCTCAGGGCCTAGCGGATACAATGAGCAGTTCTTC. Translating it yields CASTSGPSGYNEQFF.

The chain combines TRBV5-6 with TRBJ2-7; weak D call: TRBD1 (6 bases). The CDR3 totals 15 residues. Between the trimmed V and J ends, which lost 5 bases and 1 base, there was a span of 16 bases. Germline V gene sequence: CDR1 SGHDT, CDR2 YYEEEE. The CDR3 spells CASSSDRKLSYEQYF. CDR3 DNA sequence: TGTGCCAGCAGTTCGGACAGAAAGCTATCCTACGAGCAGTACTTC.

This clonotype appeared a few times. This chain joins TRBV20-1 and TRBJ2-7; tentatively, D is TRBD1 (6 bases). V was pared by 5 bases and J by 1 base, with 12 bases between. The V gene's germline CDR1 is DFQATT and CDR2 SNEGSKA (reference sequence). This CDR3 has 13 amino acids. The CDR3 DNA reads TGCAGTGCTCAGGTACAGGGATCCTACGAGCAGTACTTC. The encoded protein is CSAQVQGSYEQYF.

This clonotype has only a few counts. Written as DNA, the CDR3 is TGTGCCACAAGACAATCCAATGAGCAGTTCTTC. It codes for CATRQSNEQFF. The chain employs TRBV24-1 and TRBJ2-1; D is unresolved. V dropped 10 bases and J dropped 6 bases, with 9 bases sitting between them. Germline assignment: CDR1 KGHDR and CDR2 SFDVKD. This CDR3 has 11 residues.

The genes are TRBV9 and TRBJ2-1, with TRBD2 matching 10 bases. This CDR3 is 15 amino acids long. With 9 bases clipped from V and 4 bases from J, the junction kept 10 bases outside the gene matches. Per the germline V gene, CDR1 is SGDLS and CDR2 is YYNGEE. CDR3 region: CATSPSGGPYNEQFF. DNA of the CDR3: TGTGCCACCTCCCCTAGCGGGGGCCCTTACAATGAGCAGTTCTTC.

The J gene is TRBJ2-1, the V gene TRBV6-5; 7 bases fit TRBD1. The CDR3 has 15 residues. J gave up 4 bases and V 6 bases, and 9 bases lay outside the gene matches. From germline, CDR1 is MNHEY and CDR2 SVGAGI. The CDR3 DNA is TGTGCCAGCAGGCGGACAGGATACCCTTACAATGAGCAGTTCTTC. Protein: CASRRTGYPYNEQFF.

This clonotype was observed a single time. The rearrangement joins TRBV20-1 to TRBJ2-1; the D gene is possibly TRBD2 (6 bases). The CDR3 loop spans 14 amino acids. V was cut by 2 bases and J by 5 bases, with 13 bases left in between. Germline CDR1 reads DFQATT; CDR2 reads SNEGSKA (reference sequence). CDR3 region: CSARLAIGNNEQFF. CDR3 coding DNA: TGCAGTGCTAGACTAGCGATAGGTAACAATGAGCAGTTCTTC.

The chain is built from TRBV30 and TRBJ1-4; D not certain. Germline V gene sequence: CDR1 GTSNPN, CDR2 SVGIG (reference sequence). The germline V and J ends were trimmed by 2 bases and 9 bases, with 13 bases remaining between them. The CDR3 is made up of 13 amino acids. The CDR3 DNA reads TGTGCCTGGAGTAGAGGACCGGGGAAAAAACTGTTTTTT. Amino acids: CAWSRGPGKKLFF. The full variable domain, in which reference TRBV30 and TRBJ1-4 provide the parts outside the CDR3, is SQTIHQWPATLVQPVGSPLSLECTVEGTSNPNLYWYRQAAGRGLQLLFYSVGIGQISSEVPQNLSASRPQDRQFILSSKKLLLSDSGFYLCAWSRGPGKKLFFGSGTQLSVL.

CDR3 protein: CSARGDTYEQYF. CDR3 bases: TGCAGCGCAAGAGGGGATACCTACGAGCAGTACTTC. V and J are TRBV29-1 and TRBJ2-7, with D possibly called TRBD1 or TRBD2 (5 bases each). The CDR3 totals 12 residues. The V gene lost 7 bases and the J gene lost 2 bases, with 12 bases spanning the gap. Germline-derived CDR1 and CDR2 are SQVTM and ANQGSEA.

The V gene is TRBV20-1, the J gene TRBJ2-7; weak D call: TRBD1 (6 bases). V lost 3 bases and J lost 0, with 9 bases in between. This CDR3 has 13 amino acids. From germline, CDR1 is DFQATT and CDR2 SNEGSKA (reference sequence). CDR3 residues: CSASTGSSYEQYF. In DNA, the CDR3 is TGCAGTGCTAGTACAGGGAGCTCCTACGAGCAGTACTTC.

This clonotype was seen a handful of times. The genes are TRBV24-1 and TRBJ1-2; no clear D. This CDR3 is built from 12 residues. V was cut by 6 bases and J by 2 bases, with 6 bases left in between. The germline CDR1 and CDR2 sequences are KGHDR and SFDVKD. The CDR3 spells CATSPWNYGYTF. CDR3 DNA sequence: TGTGCCACCAGTCCCTGGAACTATGGCTACACCTTC.